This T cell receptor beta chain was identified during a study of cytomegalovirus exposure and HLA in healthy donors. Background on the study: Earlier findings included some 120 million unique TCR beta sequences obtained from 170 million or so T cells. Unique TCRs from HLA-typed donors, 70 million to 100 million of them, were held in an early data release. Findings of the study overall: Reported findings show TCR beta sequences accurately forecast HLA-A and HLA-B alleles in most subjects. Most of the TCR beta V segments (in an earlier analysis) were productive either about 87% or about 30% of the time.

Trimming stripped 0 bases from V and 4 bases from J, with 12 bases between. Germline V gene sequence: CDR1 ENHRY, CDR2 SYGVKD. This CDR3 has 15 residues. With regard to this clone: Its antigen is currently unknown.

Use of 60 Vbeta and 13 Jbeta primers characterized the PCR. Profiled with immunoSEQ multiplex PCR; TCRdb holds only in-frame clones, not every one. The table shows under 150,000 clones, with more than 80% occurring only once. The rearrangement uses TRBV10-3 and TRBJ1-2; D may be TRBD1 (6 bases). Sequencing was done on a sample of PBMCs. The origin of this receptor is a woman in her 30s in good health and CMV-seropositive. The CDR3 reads CAISESGGRGYGYTF. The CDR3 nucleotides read TGTGCCATCAGTGAGTCGGGGGGGCGCGGCTATGGCTACACCTTC.